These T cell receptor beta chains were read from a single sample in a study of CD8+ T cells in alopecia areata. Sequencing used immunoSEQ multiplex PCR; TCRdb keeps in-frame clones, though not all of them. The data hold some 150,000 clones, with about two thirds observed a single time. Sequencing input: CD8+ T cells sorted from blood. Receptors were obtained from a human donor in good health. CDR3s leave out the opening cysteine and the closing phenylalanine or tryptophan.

ASSFRRITRGLGDTQY TRBJ2-3 TRBV2
ASSSTDTQY TRBJ2-3 TRBV5-4
SAVGTVFGETQY TRBJ2-5 TRBV29-1
ASSYSETSMDEQY TRBJ2-7 TRBV6-5
ASSLAGPEQY TRBJ2-7 TRBV5-1
ASSLAGGPGNEQF TRBJ2-1 TRBV28
ASSESSGVFTDTQY TRBJ2-3 TRBV2
SVAGGQGKLF TRBJ1-4 TRBV29-1
ASSRAGQLELEAF TRBJ1-1 TRBV4-1
ASSLSVMTGDGYT TRBJ1-2 TRBV7-8
SVEGLADGTDTQY TRBJ2-3 TRBV29-1
ASSFWGYGYT TRBJ1-2 TRBV5-1
ASRGTIYGYT TRBJ1-2 TRBV2
ALRRGGTGELF TRBJ2-2 TRBV2
SAVGANTNTGELF TRBJ2-2 TRBV29-1
ASSLRQGPGELF TRBJ2-2 TRBV5-1
ASSQDTGRDGYT TRBJ1-2 TRBV4-2
ASSADTGGTGAF TRBJ1-1 TRBV5-4
ASSQGTELAGVADTQY TRBJ2-3 TRBV4-1
ASSQSGYNEQF TRBJ2-1 TRBV4-2
ASSSSGQGNEQY TRBJ2-7 TRBV7-9
ASSQGTGGEKLF TRBJ1-4 TRBV4-1
ASSLLQETQY TRBJ2-5 TRBV5-4
ASSELGQAKFETQY TRBJ2-5 TRBV6-4
ASSEKGYEQY TRBJ2-7 TRBV6-1
ASSLTGAYEQF TRBJ2-1 TRBV11-2
ATSRVHRDDEKLF TRBJ1-4 TRBV15
ASSLPSGTYEQY TRBJ2-7 TRBV28
ASSPLGPGAPGDTEAF TRBJ1-1 TRBV11-2
ATSPRAGSYNEQF TRBJ2-1 TRBV15
SVPRRYNEQF TRBJ2-1 TRBV29-1
ASRQYLSKETQY TRBJ2-5 TRBV28
ASTKTGKRNEQY TRBJ2-7 TRBV5-6
SVAGTSGSTGELF TRBJ2-2 TRBV29-1
SSGPPGMNTEAF TRBJ1-1 TRBV29-1
ASSYSEGNEKLF TRBJ1-4 TRBV6-5
ASSLDRGQYSNQPQH TRBJ1-5 TRBV2
ASSQDPVGEVSRDTQY TRBJ2-3 TRBV4-1
AWTRDGSTNEKLF TRBJ1-4 TRBV30
ASRPQGAGTEAF TRBJ1-1 TRBV28
ASSETSQNTGELF TRBJ2-2 TRBV9
ASSSLAGGWTDTQY TRBJ2-3 TRBV11-2
ASSQDPTVLTRNTIY TRBJ1-3 TRBV14
AWSVRLASDEQF TRBJ2-1 TRBV30
ASPGKDEQY TRBJ2-7 TRBV2
ASSQHGGGNQPQH TRBJ1-5 TRBV4-1
ASSLGQTSYEQY TRBJ2-7 TRBV5-1
ASSLSGRGAF TRBJ1-1 TRBV27
ASSLRAT TRBJ1-2 TRBV7-9
ASSLGWNTEAF TRBJ1-1 TRBV13
ASSFAWETQY TRBJ2-5 TRBV7-9
SVEDRNSGRYNEQF TRBJ2-1 TRBV29-1
ASSLSIGY TRBJ2-7 TRBV5-1